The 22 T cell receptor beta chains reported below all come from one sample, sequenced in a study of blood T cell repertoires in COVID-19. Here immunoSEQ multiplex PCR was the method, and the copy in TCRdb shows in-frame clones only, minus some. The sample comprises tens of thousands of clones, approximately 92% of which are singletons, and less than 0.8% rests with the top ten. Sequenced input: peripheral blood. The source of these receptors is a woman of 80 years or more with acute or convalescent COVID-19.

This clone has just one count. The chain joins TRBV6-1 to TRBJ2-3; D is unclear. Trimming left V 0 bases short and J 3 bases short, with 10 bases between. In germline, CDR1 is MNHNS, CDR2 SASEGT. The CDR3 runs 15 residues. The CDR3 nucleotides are TGTGCCAGCAGTGAAGCGGCCAGTAAAACAGATACGCAGTATTTT. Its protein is CASSEAASKTDTQYF.

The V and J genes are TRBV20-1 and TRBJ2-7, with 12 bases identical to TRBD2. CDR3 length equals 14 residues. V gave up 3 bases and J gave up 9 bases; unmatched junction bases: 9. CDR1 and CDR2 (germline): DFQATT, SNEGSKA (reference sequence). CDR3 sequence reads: CSASKGLAGFSQYF. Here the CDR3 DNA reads TGCAGTGCTAGTAAGGGACTAGCGGGTTTCTCGCAGTACTTC.

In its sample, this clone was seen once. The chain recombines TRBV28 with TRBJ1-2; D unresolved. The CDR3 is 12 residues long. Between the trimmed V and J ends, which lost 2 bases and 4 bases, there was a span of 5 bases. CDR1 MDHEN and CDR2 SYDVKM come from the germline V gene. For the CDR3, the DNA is TGTGCCAGCAGTTTAACCGGCTATGGCTACACCTTC. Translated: CASSLTGYGYTF.

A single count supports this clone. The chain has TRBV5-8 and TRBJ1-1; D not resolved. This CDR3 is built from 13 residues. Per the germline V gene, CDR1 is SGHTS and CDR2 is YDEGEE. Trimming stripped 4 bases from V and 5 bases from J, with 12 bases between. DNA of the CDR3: TGTGCCAGCAGCGTAGAGGGTGGGACTGAAGCTTTCTTT. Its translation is CASSVEGGTEAFF. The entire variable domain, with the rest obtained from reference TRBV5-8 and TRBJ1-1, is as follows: EAGVTQSPTHLIKTRGQQATLRCSPISGHTSVYWYQQALGLGLQFLLWYDEGEERNRGNFPPRFSGRQFPNYSSELNVNALELEDSALYLCASSVEGGTEAFFGQGTRLTVV.

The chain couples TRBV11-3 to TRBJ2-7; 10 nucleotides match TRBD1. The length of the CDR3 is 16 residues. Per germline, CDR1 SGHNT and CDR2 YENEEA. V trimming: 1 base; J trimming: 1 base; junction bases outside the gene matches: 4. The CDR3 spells CASSLGPGQGSYEQYF. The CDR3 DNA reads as TGTGCCAGCAGCTTAGGTCCGGGACAGGGGTCCTACGAGCAGTACTTC. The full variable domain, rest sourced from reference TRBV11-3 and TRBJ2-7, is EAGVVQSPRYKIIEKKQPVAFWCNPISGHNTLYWYLQNLGQGPELLIRYENEEAVDDSQLPKDRFSAERLKGVDSTLKIQPAELGDSAVYLCASSLGPGQGSYEQYFGPGTRLTVT.

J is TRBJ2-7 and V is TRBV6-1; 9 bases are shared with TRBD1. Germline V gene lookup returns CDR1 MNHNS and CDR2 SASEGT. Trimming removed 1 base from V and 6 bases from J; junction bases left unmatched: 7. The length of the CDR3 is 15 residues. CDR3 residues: CASSEGWTGVAEQYF. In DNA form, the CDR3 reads TGTGCCAGCAGTGAAGGTTGGACAGGGGTAGCCGAGCAGTACTTC.

For the CDR3, the DNA is TGTGCCAGCTCACCCACAGGGGGCTACGAGCAGTACTTC. Translated: CASSPTGGYEQYF. The chain combines TRBV18 with TRBJ2-7; 8 bases are shared with TRBD1. J gave up 3 bases and V 3 bases, and 1 base lay outside the gene matches. CDR3 length: 13 residues. The germline V gene encodes CDR1 KGHSH and CDR2 LQKENI. Complete variable domain (other parts from reference TRBV18 and TRBJ2-7): NAGVMQNPRHLVRRRGQEARLRCSPMKGHSHVYWYRQLPEEGLKFMVYLQKENIIDESGMPKERFSAEFPKEGPSILRIQQVVRGDSAAYFCASSPTGGYEQYFGPGTRLTVT.

CDR3 amino acids: CASSPLSGGASETQYF. CDR3 nucleotide sequence: TGTGCCAGCAGCCCACTTAGCGGGGGGGCATCGGAGACCCAGTACTTC. V is TRBV2 and J is TRBJ2-5; 11 nucleotides line up with TRBD2. The germline V gene has CDR1 SNHLY and CDR2 FYNNEI. The V and J ends lost 6 bases and 5 bases, in that order; junction bases with no gene match: 11. The CDR3 covers 16 residues.

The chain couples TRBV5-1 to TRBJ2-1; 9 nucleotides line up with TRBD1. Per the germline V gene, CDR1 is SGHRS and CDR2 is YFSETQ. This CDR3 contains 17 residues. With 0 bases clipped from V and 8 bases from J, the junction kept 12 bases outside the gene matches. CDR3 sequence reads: CASSLGARTGATDEQFF. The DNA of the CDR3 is TGCGCCAGCAGCTTGGGGGCCCGGACAGGGGCAACGGATGAGCAGTTCTTC.

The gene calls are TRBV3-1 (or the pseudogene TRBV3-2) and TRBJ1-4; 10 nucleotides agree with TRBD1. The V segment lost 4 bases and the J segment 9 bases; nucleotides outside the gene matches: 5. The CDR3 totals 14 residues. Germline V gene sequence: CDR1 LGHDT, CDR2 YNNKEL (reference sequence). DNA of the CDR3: TGTGCCAGCAGCCCAGGGACAGGGGAGAAAAAACTGTTTTTT. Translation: CASSPGTGEKKLFF.

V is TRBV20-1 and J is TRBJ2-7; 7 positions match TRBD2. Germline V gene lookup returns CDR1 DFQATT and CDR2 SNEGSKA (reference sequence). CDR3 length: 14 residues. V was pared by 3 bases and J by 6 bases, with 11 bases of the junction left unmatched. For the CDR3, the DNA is TGCAGTGCTAGTCCGGGGGGTGGGAGACTCGAGCAGTACTTC. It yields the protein CSASPGGGRLEQYF.

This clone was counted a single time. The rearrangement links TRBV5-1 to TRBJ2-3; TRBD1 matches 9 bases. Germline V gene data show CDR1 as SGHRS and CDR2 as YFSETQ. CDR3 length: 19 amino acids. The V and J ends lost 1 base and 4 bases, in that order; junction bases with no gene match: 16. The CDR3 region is CASSLSWVSAGTGPDTQYF. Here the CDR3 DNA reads TGCGCCAGCAGCTTGTCTTGGGTATCCGCCGGGACAGGGCCAGATACGCAGTATTTT.

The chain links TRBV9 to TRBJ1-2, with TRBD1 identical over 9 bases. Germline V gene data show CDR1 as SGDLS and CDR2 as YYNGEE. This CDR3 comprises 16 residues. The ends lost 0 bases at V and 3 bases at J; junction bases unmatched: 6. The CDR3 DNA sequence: TGTGCCAGCAGCGTAGAGGGACAGGGTCCCTACTATGGCTACACCTTC. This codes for CASSVEGQGPYYGYTF.

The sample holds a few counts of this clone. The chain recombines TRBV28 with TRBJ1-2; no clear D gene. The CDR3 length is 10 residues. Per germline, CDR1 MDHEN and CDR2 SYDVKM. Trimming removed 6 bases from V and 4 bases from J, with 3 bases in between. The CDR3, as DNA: TGTGCCAGCAGCTCCTATGGCTACACCTTC. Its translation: CASSSYGYTF.

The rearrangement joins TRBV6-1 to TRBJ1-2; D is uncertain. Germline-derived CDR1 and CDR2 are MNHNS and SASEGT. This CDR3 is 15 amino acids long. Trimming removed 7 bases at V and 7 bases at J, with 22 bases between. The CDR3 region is CASTSQTPAAGGYTF. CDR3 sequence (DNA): TGTGCCAGCACTTCTCAAACACCCGCCGCGGGTGGCTACACCTTC.

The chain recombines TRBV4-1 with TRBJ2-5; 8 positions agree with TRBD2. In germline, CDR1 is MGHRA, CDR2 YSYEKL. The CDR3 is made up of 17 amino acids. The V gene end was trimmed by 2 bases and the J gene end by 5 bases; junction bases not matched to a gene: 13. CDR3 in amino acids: CASSQTLGTSITETQYF. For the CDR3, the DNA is TGCGCCAGCAGCCAAACCCTAGGGACTAGTATAACCGAGACCCAGTACTTC.

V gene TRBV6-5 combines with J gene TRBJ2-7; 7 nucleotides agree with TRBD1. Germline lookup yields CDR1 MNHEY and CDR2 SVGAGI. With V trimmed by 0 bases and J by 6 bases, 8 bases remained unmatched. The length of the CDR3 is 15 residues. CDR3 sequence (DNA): TGTGCCAGCAGTTACTCGAGACAGGGTGCGTTCGAGCAGTACTTC. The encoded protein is CASSYSRQGAFEQYF.

The CDR3 DNA is TGCGCCAGCAGCTTACTAGCGGAGCAAGAGACCCAGTACTTC. It codes for CASSLLAEQETQYF. V gene TRBV5-1 combines with J gene TRBJ2-5; the match to TRBD2 covers 8 bases. V was pared by 2 bases and J by 2 bases, with 2 bases of the junction left unmatched. Germline CDR1 SGHRS, CDR2 YFSETQ. This CDR3 comprises 14 residues.

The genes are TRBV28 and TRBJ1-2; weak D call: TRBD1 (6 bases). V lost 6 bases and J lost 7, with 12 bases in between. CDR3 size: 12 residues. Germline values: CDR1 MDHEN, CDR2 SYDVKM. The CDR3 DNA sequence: TGTGCCAGCAGATTGCAGGGGTTTGGCTACACCTTC. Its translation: CASRLQGFGYTF.

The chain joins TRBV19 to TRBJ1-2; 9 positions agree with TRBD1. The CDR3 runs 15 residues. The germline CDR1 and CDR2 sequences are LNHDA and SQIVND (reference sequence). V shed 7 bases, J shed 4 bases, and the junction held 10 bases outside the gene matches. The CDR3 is CASTKQGAILYGYTF. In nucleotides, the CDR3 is TGTGCCAGTACCAAACAGGGGGCCATACTCTATGGCTACACCTTC.

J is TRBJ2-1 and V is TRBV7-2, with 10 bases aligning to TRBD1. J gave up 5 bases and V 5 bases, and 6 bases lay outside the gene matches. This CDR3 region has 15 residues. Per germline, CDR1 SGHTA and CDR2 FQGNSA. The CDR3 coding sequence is TGTGCCAGCAGCCGGGGACAGGGGCTAAACAATGAGCAGTTCTTC. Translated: CASSRGQGLNNEQFF.

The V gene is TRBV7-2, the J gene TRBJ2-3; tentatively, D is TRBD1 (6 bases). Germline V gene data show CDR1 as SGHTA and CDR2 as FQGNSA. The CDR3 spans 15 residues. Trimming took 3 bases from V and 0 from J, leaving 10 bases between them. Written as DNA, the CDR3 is TGTGCCAGCAGCTTCCGGGACACGAGCACAGATACGCAGTATTTT. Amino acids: CASSFRDTSTDTQYF.